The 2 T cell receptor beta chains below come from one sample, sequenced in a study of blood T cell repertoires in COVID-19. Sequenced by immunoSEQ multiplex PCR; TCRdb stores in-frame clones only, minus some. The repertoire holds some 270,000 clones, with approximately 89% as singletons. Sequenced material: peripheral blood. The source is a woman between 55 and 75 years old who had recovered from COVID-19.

CDR3 sequence (DNA): TGTGCCAGCAGCCGTCCGGGCGGACAAGTTTACGAGCAGTACTTC. Protein sequence: CASSRPGGQVYEQYF. The J gene is TRBJ2-7, the V gene TRBV27; tentative D call: TRBD1 (5 bases). Germline lookup yields CDR1 MNHEY and CDR2 SMNVEV (reference sequence). Between the trimmed V and J ends, which lost 6 bases and 4 bases, there was a span of 19 bases. The CDR3 loop spans 15 amino acids.

The CDR3 nucleotides are TGTGCCAGCAGCCGGGACAGGGCAGGTGCTACGCAGTATTTT. It codes for CASSRDRAGATQYF. V and J are TRBV11-1 and TRBJ2-3; 9 bases map to TRBD1. Germline CDR1 and CDR2: SGHAT and FQDESV (reference sequence). The CDR3 runs 14 residues. The V and J ends lost 5 bases and 8 bases, in that order; junction bases with no gene match: 8.